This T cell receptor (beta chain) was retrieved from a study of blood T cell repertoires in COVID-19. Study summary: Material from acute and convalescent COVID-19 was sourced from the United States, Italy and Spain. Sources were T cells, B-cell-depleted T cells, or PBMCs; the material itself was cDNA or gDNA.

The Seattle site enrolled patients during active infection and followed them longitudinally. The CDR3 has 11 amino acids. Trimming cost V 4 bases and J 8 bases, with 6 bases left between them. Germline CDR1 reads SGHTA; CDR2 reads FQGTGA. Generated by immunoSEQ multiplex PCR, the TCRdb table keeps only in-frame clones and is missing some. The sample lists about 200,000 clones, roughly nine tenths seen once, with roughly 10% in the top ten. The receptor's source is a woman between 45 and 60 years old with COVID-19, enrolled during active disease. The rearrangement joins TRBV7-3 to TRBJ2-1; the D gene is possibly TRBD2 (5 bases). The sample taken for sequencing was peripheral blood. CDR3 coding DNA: TGTGCCAGCAGCTCGGAGGATGAGCAGTTCTTC. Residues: CASSSEDEQFF.